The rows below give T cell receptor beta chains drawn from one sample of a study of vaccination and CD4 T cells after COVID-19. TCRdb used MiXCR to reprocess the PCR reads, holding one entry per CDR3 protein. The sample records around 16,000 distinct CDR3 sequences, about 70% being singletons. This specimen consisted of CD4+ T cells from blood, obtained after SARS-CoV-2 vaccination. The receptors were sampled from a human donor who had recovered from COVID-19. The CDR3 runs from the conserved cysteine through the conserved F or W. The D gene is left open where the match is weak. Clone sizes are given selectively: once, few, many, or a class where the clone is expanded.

TGCAGTACAAGAGTGGATCTCGATCAGCCCCAGCATTTT | CSTRVDLDQPQHF | . | TRBJ1-5 | TRBV20-1 | once
TGTGCCAGTAGTTCAGGGGCGTATAGCAATCAGCCCCAGCATTTT | CASSSGAYSNQPQHF | . | TRBJ1-5 | TRBV19 | .
TGCAGTGCTAGTGGGCGGTTTTCGACTAGCGGGAGAGTAGGTCGGGAGACCCAGTACTTC | CSASGRFSTSGRVGRETQYF | TRBD2 | TRBJ2-5 | TRBV20-1 | .
TGTGCCAGCAGCCCTAGGGCAGAAGCTTTCTTT | CASSPRAEAFF | . | TRBJ1-1 | TRBV11-2 | .
TGCAGTGCTAGAGATCAAACCAAGGGCAATCAGCCCCAGCATTTT | CSARDQTKGNQPQHF | . | TRBJ1-5 | TRBV20-1 | few
TGTGCCACCAGGAGACAGGGGGCGAACACTGAAGCTTTCTTT | CATRRQGANTEAFF | TRBD1 | TRBJ1-1 | TRBV15 | .
TGTGCCACCAGTGATATAGGGCTGGGGCGGGAAGATACGCAGTATTTT | CATSDIGLGREDTQYF | . | TRBJ2-3 | TRBV24-1 | .
TGCAGTGCCGGCCCCTCCTACAATGAGCAGTTCTTC | CSAGPSYNEQFF | . | TRBJ2-1 | TRBV20-1 | .
TGTGCCAGCAGTCTCCCCAGGACTAGCGGGACCCACGAGCAGTACTTC | CASSLPRTSGTHEQYF | TRBD2 | TRBJ2-7 | TRBV2 | .
TGCAGTGCCCTACGGGACAGGGTCCAAGAGACCCAGTACTTC | CSALRDRVQETQYF | TRBD1 | TRBJ2-5 | TRBV20-1 | .
TGCGCCAGCAGCCAAGCTGCAGCAATCCATGAGCAGTTCTTC | CASSQAAAIHEQFF | . | TRBJ2-1 | TRBV4-1 | .
TGTGCCACAACAGGGAGTTGGGGTGGCAATCAGCCCCAGCATTTT | CATTGSWGGNQPQHF | . | TRBJ1-5 | TRBV10-3 | .
TGCAGTGCTAGAAGTCCGGGATTCTACGAGCAGTACTTC | CSARSPGFYEQYF | . | TRBJ2-7 | TRBV20-1 | .
TGTGCCAGCAGTGAAATACCGAGGGGGGAGACTGAAGCTTTCTTT | CASSEIPRGETEAFF | . | TRBJ1-1 | TRBV6-1 | .
TGTGCCAGCAGCAAAAGGAGACTAGCGGATCAATCCTACGAGCAGTACTTC | CASSKRRLADQSYEQYF | . | TRBJ2-7 | TRBV21-1 | .
TGTGCCAGCTCACCATCGAGGGGGAGTCAGCCCCAGCATTTT | CASSPSRGSQPQHF | . | TRBJ1-5 | TRBV18 | .
TGTGCCACCAGTGATGTAGCCACTGAGCAGTTCTTC | CATSDVATEQFF | . | TRBJ2-1 | TRBV24-1 | .
TGCAGTGCTAACCCTCGTACCGATGAGCAGTTCTTC | CSANPRTDEQFF | . | TRBJ2-1 | TRBV20-1 | .
TGTGCCAGCAGCCGAAGACAGAACGCGAACACCGGGGAGCTGTTTTTT | CASSRRQNANTGELFF | . | TRBJ2-2 | TRBV5-4 | few
TGTGCCAGCAGCTTAACAACTGCCTCAGATACGCAGTATTTT | CASSLTTASDTQYF | . | TRBJ2-3 | TRBV7-3 | .
TGTGCCAGCAGTTACTCAGGAGGAGGTGGCGGGGCCCAGCATTTT | CASSYSGGGGGAQHF | . | TRBJ1-5 | TRBV6-5 | few
TGTGCCAGCAGTTTACGGCAGATTGAAAAACTGTTTTTT | CASSLRQIEKLFF | . | TRBJ1-4 | TRBV28 | once
TGTGCCAGTAGTGTCGGACTAGTTACAGATACGCAGTATTTT | CASSVGLVTDTQYF | TRBD2 | TRBJ2-3 | TRBV19 | .
TGTGCCAGCAGTTACCGCACTGGGCTAGCGGGAGGAGGGTCTACGGAGCAGTACTTC | CASSYRTGLAGGGSTEQYF | TRBD2 | TRBJ2-7 | TRBV6-2/TRBV6-3 | once
TGTGCCAGCAGTCGAATTCAAGGTTCCGAGCAGTACTTC | CASSRIQGSEQYF | . | TRBJ2-7 | TRBV21-1 | .
TGTGCCAGTAGTATCAACGGGGTCAATCAGCCCCAGCATTTT | CASSINGVNQPQHF | . | TRBJ1-5 | TRBV19 | few
TGTGCCAGCAGCATTCGACAGGAAAACACTGAAGCTTTCTTT | CASSIRQENTEAFF | . | TRBJ1-1 | TRBV21-1 | .
TGTGCCACCAGCCGGGACAGCTCCTACGAGCAGTACTTC | CATSRDSSYEQYF | TRBD1 | TRBJ2-7 | TRBV15 | .
TGTGCCAGCAGCCAGGCGGGGTACTCGGCCGCCTACGAGCAGTACTTC | CASSQAGYSAAYEQYF | . | TRBJ2-7 | TRBV14 | .
TGTGCCAGCAGCCCGGGGGGGGCGGCGGGGAGGCTGGAGACCCAGTACTTC | CASSPGGAAGRLETQYF | TRBD2 | TRBJ2-5 | TRBV7-3 | .
TGTGCCAGTAGTGGGACGGCAAATCAGCCCCAGCATTTT | CASSGTANQPQHF | . | TRBJ1-5 | TRBV19 | .
TGTGCCAGCAGGGACAGGGGGAACACTGAAGCTTTCTTT | CASRDRGNTEAFF | TRBD1 | TRBJ1-1 | TRBV25-1 | .
TGTGCCGGGAGACAGGGGCCTGGAAACACCATATATTTT | CAGRQGPGNTIYF | TRBD1 | TRBJ1-3 | TRBV2 | few
TGTGCCAGCAGAGACTCCGGGCTCCCTAGCACAGATACGCAGTATTTT | CASRDSGLPSTDTQYF | . | TRBJ2-3 | TRBV6-2/TRBV6-3 | .
TGTGCCAGCAGTAAAGACAGGGGTGCCTATAATTCACCCCTCCACTTT | CASSKDRGAYNSPLHF | TRBD1 | TRBJ1-6 | TRBV6-1 | few
TGTGCCAGCGGGACCGGGACCTTCTATGGCTACACCTTC | CASGTGTFYGYTF | . | TRBJ1-2 | TRBV28 | once
TGTGCCAGCAGTATGGGGGTGCACAGCTCTGGGGCCAACGTCCTGACTTTC | CASSMGVHSSGANVLTF | . | TRBJ2-6 | TRBV2 | few
TGTGCCAGCAGCTTAGGGACAGGGGCCACAGATACGCAGTATTTT | CASSLGTGATDTQYF | TRBD1 | TRBJ2-3 | TRBV11-2 | .
TGTGCCAGCAGCGTAGGTGGACTGCAAGAGACCCAGTACTTC | CASSVGGLQETQYF | . | TRBJ2-5 | TRBV9 | .
TGTGCCAGCTCATCATCAGAGTTCAATCAGCCCCAGCATTTT | CASSSSEFNQPQHF | . | TRBJ1-5 | TRBV18 | .
TGTGCCTGGAGTTACTACCGGGGGGCCCAGCATTTT | CAWSYYRGAQHF | . | TRBJ1-5 | TRBV30 | few
TGCAGTGCCATGTCATCCACGGTGGCGAACATTCAGTACTTC | CSAMSSTVANIQYF | . | TRBJ2-4 | TRBV20-1 | .
TGTGCCACCAGTGCAGGGGCCGCCTATGGCTACACCTTC | CATSAGAAYGYTF | . | TRBJ1-2 | TRBV24-1 | few
TGTGCCAGCAGCTTACGGGCAGGATCTGAGACCCAGTACTTC | CASSLRAGSETQYF | . | TRBJ2-5 | TRBV7-6 | few
TGCAGTGCTCCAGAGACAGGGGAAGAGACCCAGTACTTC | CSAPETGEETQYF | TRBD1 | TRBJ2-5 | TRBV20-1 | few
TGTGCCACCAGTGATTTATACGGGACAGGCTTCGGCTACACCTTC | CATSDLYGTGFGYTF | TRBD1 | TRBJ1-2 | TRBV24-1 | .
TGTGCCAGCAGGAGGGGTCGGGGGGAGAGCAATCAGCCCCAGCATTTT | CASRRGRGESNQPQHF | . | TRBJ1-5 | TRBV6-1 | .
TGTGCCAGCAGTTACGGCAGGGTTGGAAACACCATATATTTT | CASSYGRVGNTIYF | . | TRBJ1-3 | TRBV6-5 | .
TGTGCCAGTAGAGTTAGGACTAGCGGGCACGGGGAGCTGTTTTTT | CASRVRTSGHGELFF | TRBD2 | TRBJ2-2 | TRBV19 | .
TGTGCCAGTAGTACCCAGGTGAACACTGAAGCTTTCTTT | CASSTQVNTEAFF | . | TRBJ1-1 | TRBV19 | .
TGTGCCAGCAGCCCAAGACAGTTCTTGAGTGGTGGGACCCAGTACTTC | CASSPRQFLSGGTQYF | . | TRBJ2-5 | TRBV7-2 | few
TGTGCCACGACCCGAGGGAGTCTCGGGGAGCTGTTTTTT | CATTRGSLGELFF | . | TRBJ2-2 | TRBV6-2/TRBV6-3 | .
TGCAGTGCTAGAGATAGCACGAACACCGGGGAGCTGTTTTTT | CSARDSTNTGELFF | . | TRBJ2-2 | TRBV20-1 | once
TGTGCCAGCAGGATTGGGACGTCGACCTACGAGCAGTACTTC | CASRIGTSTYEQYF | . | TRBJ2-7 | TRBV2 | .
TGCAGTGCTAGGATGACAGCGAACACTGAAGCTTTCTTT | CSARMTANTEAFF | . | TRBJ1-1 | TRBV20-1 | few